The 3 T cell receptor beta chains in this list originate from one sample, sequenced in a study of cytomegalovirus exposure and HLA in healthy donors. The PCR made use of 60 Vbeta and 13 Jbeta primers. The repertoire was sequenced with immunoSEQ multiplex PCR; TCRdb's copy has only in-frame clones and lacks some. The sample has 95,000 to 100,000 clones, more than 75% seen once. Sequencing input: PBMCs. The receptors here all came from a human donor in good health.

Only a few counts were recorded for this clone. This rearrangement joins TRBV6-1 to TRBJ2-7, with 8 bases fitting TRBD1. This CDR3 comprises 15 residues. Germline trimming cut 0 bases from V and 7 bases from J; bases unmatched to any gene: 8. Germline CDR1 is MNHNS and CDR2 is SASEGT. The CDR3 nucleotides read TGTGCCAGCAGTGAAGCAGAGACAGGGGCCTGGGAGCAGTACTTC. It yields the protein CASSEAETGAWEQYF.

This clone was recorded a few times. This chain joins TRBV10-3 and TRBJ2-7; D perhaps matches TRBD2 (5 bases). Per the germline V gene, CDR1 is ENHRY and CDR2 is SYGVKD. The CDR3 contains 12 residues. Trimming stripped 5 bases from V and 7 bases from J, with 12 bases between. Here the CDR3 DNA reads TGTGCCATCAGTCGGGGTGGAGATGAGCAGTACTTC. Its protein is CAISRGGDEQYF.

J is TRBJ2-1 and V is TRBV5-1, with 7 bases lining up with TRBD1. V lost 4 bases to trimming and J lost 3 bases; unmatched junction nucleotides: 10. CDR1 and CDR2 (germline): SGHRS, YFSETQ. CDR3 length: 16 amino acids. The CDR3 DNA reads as TGCGCCAGCAGCAAAGGATGGGGACAGAGCTACAATGAGCAGTTCTTC. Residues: CASSKGWGQSYNEQFF.